These 16 T cell receptor beta chains came from one sample sequenced in a study of a mutant IDH1 vaccine in newly diagnosed glioma. The time point denotes: week 35, safety follow-up. Topical imiquimod was applied with each vaccine dose, which held 300 ug of mutant IDH1 20-mer peptide. Sequenced by immunoSEQ multiplex PCR; TCRdb stores in-frame clones only, minus some. The sample records 65,000 to 85,000 clones, 70% to 90% being singletons. What these receptors recognize is not known. The material sequenced was PBMCs, taken from a glioma patient whose treatment included an IDH1 peptide vaccine. The receptors originated from a man aged 30 to 45 with glioma.

V is TRBV30 and J is TRBJ1-1; no reliable D call. This CDR3 is 13 amino acids long. The V gene lost 2 bases and the J gene lost 1 base, with 8 bases spanning the gap. Germline V gene lookup returns CDR1 GTSNPN and CDR2 SVGIG (reference sequence). The CDR3 loop is CAWSPRENTEAFF. For the CDR3, the DNA is TGTGCCTGGAGTCCTCGAGAGAACACTGAAGCTTTCTTT.

V gene TRBV19 combines with J gene TRBJ1-2; 10 nucleotides line up with TRBD1. This CDR3 has 13 amino acids. Germline CDR1 is LNHDA and CDR2 is SQIVND (reference sequence). Germline trimming cut 3 bases from V and 8 bases from J; bases unmatched to any gene: 3. CDR3 residues: CASSIGTGDGYTF. CDR3 DNA sequence: TGTGCCAGTAGTATCGGGACAGGGGACGGCTACACCTTC.

V gene TRBV7-2 combines with J gene TRBJ1-2; D uncertain. Germline V gene lookup returns CDR1 SGHTA and CDR2 FQGNSA. The V end was cut by 5 bases, the J end by 0 bases, with 10 bases between. CDR3 length equals 14 residues. Here the CDR3 DNA reads TGTGCCAGCAGCGTGGACCCAGCTAACTATGGCTACACCTTC. It encodes CASSVDPANYGYTF.

This clone was seen only a few times. The chain couples TRBV7-9 to TRBJ1-6; D ambiguous. CDR1 and CDR2 from the germline V gene are SEHNR and FQNEAQ (reference sequence). V lost 3 bases to trimming and J lost 5 bases, with 2 bases between them. This CDR3 contains 12 residues. CDR3 sequence reads: CASSLDNSPLHF. As DNA, the CDR3 is TGTGCCAGCAGCTTGGATAATTCACCCCTCCACTTT.

V usage is TRBV30 and J usage is TRBJ2-7, with TRBD1 matching 7 bases. Germline V gene data show CDR1 as GTSNPN and CDR2 as SVGIG (reference sequence). The CDR3 has 13 amino acids. V dropped 7 bases and J dropped 0; count of bases not matched to a gene: 6. The CDR3 region is CASLGQDSYEQYF. Here the CDR3 DNA reads TGTGCCTCGCTAGGACAGGACTCCTACGAGCAGTACTTC.

The sample holds one count of this clone. V is TRBV19 and J is TRBJ1-2, with D perhaps TRBD1 (5 bases). Per germline, CDR1 LNHDA and CDR2 SQIVND (reference sequence). V lost 7 bases and J lost 2, with 17 bases in between. The CDR3 spans 15 residues. The CDR3 protein is CASTPDRSGNYGYTF. In DNA form, the CDR3 reads TGTGCCAGTACCCCCGATCGCTCAGGGAACTATGGCTACACCTTC.

A word on this clone: A read error may account for a junction end that differs from germline. The J gene is TRBJ2-1, the V gene TRBV15; D is ambiguous. The length of the CDR3 is 15 residues. The germline V gene has CDR1 LNHNV and CDR2 YYDKDF (reference sequence). CDR3 sequence (DNA): TGTGCCACTAGCACCGGCAGACCCTACTACAATGAGCAGTTCTTC. It codes for CATSTGRPYYNEQFF.

This chain uses TRBV21-1 with TRBJ1-3. TRBV21-1 is flagged as a pseudogene. CDR3 length: 20 amino acids. CDR3 in DNA: TGTGCCAGCAGCAGAGACCCGCCGGGACCAAAAACTTCCTCTGGAAACACCATATATTTT. It is translated as CASSRDPPGPKTSSGNTIYF.

The J gene is TRBJ2-7, the V gene TRBV7-8; D gene uncertain. The CDR3 has 13 amino acids. Germline CDR1 reads SGHVS; CDR2 reads FQNEAQ. Trimming pared 3 bases from V and 4 bases from J, leaving 10 bases between. The CDR3 loop is CASSLTVPYEQYF. CDR3 coding DNA: TGTGCCAGCAGCTTGACGGTCCCTTACGAGCAGTACTTC.

This chain uses TRBV11-2 with TRBJ2-1; 10 bases match TRBD2. This CDR3 is 15 amino acids long. The junction had 8 bases not matched to a gene; V was cut back by 5 bases and J by 7 bases. Per germline, CDR1 SGHAT and CDR2 FQNNGV. DNA for the CDR3: TGTGCCAGCAGCCACTGGGGACTAGCGCTGAATGAGCAGTTCTTC. Translated, it gives CASSHWGLALNEQFF.

The gene calls are TRBV5-5 and TRBJ2-2; D possibly corresponds to TRBD2 (7 bases). The CDR3 contains 16 residues. Germline values: CDR1 SGHKS, CDR2 YYEKEE (reference sequence). V was pared by 1 base and J by 4 bases, with 14 bases between. The CDR3 DNA reads TGTGCCAGCAGCTTGCAAGGGGCGGGGGCCACCGGGGAGCTGTTTTTT. Translated: CASSLQGAGATGELFF.

The chain is built from TRBV7-9 and TRBJ2-7; D is unclear. From germline, CDR1 is SEHNR and CDR2 FQNEAQ (reference sequence). CDR3 length: 12 residues. V was shortened by 6 bases and J by 1 base, with 7 bases between the two germline ends. For the CDR3, the DNA is TGTGCCAGCAGTGAACATTCCTACGAGCAGTACTTC. Amino acids: CASSEHSYEQYF.

V usage is TRBV30 and J usage is TRBJ1-2; 7 bases agree with TRBD1. In germline, CDR1 is GTSNPN, CDR2 SVGIG (reference sequence). Trimming took 2 bases from V and 7 from J; bases not matched to a gene: 4. The CDR3 length is 12 residues. The CDR3 reads CAWSHNRGGYTF. The CDR3 region has the DNA TGTGCCTGGAGTCATAACAGGGGTGGCTACACCTTC.

The V call is TRBV9, the J call TRBJ1-3; 7 bases fit TRBD1. This CDR3 contains 18 residues. Losses at the gene ends were 3 bases for V and 4 bases for J; bases not matched to a gene: 16. CDR1 is SGDLS and CDR2 is YYNGEE in the germline V gene. The chain's CDR3 is CASSADAGQVTRGNTIYF. The DNA of the CDR3 is TGTGCCAGCAGCGCAGACGCCGGACAGGTCACAAGAGGAAACACCATATATTTT.

The V call is TRBV7-9, the J call TRBJ2-2; D gene ambiguous. CDR3 length: 14 residues. V was pared by 7 bases and J by 1 base, with 10 bases between. CDR1 is SEHNR and CDR2 is FQNEAQ in the germline V gene (reference sequence). The CDR3 nucleotides read TGTGCCAGCACCTTTAGGAGGAACACCGGGGAGCTGTTTTTT. Amino acids: CASTFRRNTGELFF. The whole variable domain, filled in from reference TRBV7-9 and TRBJ2-2, reads DTGVSQNPRHKITKRGQNVTFRCDPISEHNRLYWYRQTLGQGPEFLTYFQNEAQLEKSRLLSDRFSAERPKGSFSTLEIQRTEQGDSAMYLCASTFRRNTGELFFGEGSRLTVL.

The chain recombines TRBV25-1 with TRBJ2-7; TRBD1 aligns across 7 bases. J lost 3 bases, V lost 2 bases, and 4 bases had no gene match. The CDR3 loop spans 14 amino acids. Germline V CDR1 and CDR2: MGHDK, SYGVNS. This CDR3 is CASSERGGGYEQYF. CDR3 in DNA: TGTGCCAGCAGTGAAAGAGGGGGCGGCTACGAGCAGTACTTC.